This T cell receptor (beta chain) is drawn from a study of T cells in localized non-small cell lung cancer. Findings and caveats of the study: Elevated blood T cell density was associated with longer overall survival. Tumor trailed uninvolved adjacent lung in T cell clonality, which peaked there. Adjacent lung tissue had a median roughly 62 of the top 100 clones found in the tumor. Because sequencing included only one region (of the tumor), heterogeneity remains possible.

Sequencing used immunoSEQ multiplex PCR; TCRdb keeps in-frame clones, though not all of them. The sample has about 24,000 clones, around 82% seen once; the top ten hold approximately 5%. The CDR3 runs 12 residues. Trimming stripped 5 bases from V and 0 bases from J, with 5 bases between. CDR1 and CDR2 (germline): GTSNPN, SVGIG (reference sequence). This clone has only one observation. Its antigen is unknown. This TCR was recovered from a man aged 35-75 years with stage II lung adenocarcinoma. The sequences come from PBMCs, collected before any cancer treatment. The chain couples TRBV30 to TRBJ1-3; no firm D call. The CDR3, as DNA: TGTGCCTGGGAGGTCTCTGGAAACACCATATATTTT. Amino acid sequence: CAWEVSGNTIYF.